This TCR beta chain was captured in a study of blood T cell repertoires in COVID-19. About the study: Researchers got acute and convalescent COVID-19 samples from the United States, Italy and Spain. PBMCs, B-cell-depleted T cells, or T cells provided the cDNA or gDNA that made up the material.

The germline V gene has CDR1 GTSNPN and CDR2 SVGIG (reference sequence). This CDR3 region has 13 residues. V lost 0 bases, J lost 5 bases, and 3 bases stayed unmatched. Original data processing: Reference gene primer amplification gave nucleated cell count estimates. Assay used: immunoSEQ multiplex PCR; TCRdb lists only in-frame clones, some missing. That table furnishes V, J and clone size, whereas the DNA furnished D and trimming. This sample has 70,000 to 95,000 clones, with about 90% found just once. This TCR derives from a woman at least 80 years old with acute or convalescent COVID-19. J is TRBJ1-2 and V is TRBV30; 7 nucleotides line up with TRBD1. Sequencing was done on a sample of peripheral blood. This CDR3 reads CAWSVQGEYGYTF. The CDR3 nucleotides are TGTGCCTGGAGTGTGCAGGGGGAATATGGCTACACCTTC.